This T cell receptor (beta chain) is drawn from a study of cytomegalovirus exposure and HLA in healthy donors. General observations from the study: TCR beta chains numbering 164 were designated cytomegalovirus-associated.

With 60 Vbeta and 13 Jbeta primers, the PCR was carried out. Assay used: immunoSEQ multiplex PCR; TCRdb lists only in-frame clones, some missing. This sample yields some 130,000 clones, of which 72% are seen a single time; under 5.5% belongs to the top ten. CDR1 and CDR2 (germline): MDHEN, SYDVKM. The CDR3 consists of 10 residues. Trimming shortened V by 5 bases and J by 6 bases, and 3 bases separated the two germline ends. Comment on this clone: Its antigen is as yet unknown.

The chain carries TRBV28 and TRBJ2-3; D gene unclear. The TCR was taken from a man in his fifties or sixties in good health and CMV-seropositive. The sample was PBMCs. The CDR3 region has the DNA TGTGCCAGCAGTCCTGATACGCAGTATTTT. Its translation is CASSPDTQYF.